The T cell receptor beta chain described here comes from a study of blood T cell repertoires in COVID-19. Clones were sequenced by immunoSEQ multiplex PCR, and TCRdb holds only the in-frame ones, with some missing. The sample has 45,000 to 55,000 clones, 89% seen once; the top ten hold around 30%. This CDR3 has 14 amino acids. In germline, CDR1 is SNHLY, CDR2 FYNNEI. The ends were cut back, 7 bases at V and 1 base at J, with 14 bases in the middle. The clonotype comes from a woman of 80 years or more with acute or convalescent COVID-19. Sequenced: peripheral blood. The chain couples TRBV2 to TRBJ2-7; TRBD1 might be the D (5 bases). CDR3: CASTRTRASYEQYF. The CDR3 DNA follows: TGTGCCAGCACTCGGACCAGGGCATCCTACGAGCAGTACTTC.